Listed below are T cell receptor beta chains from one sample, sequenced in a study of shared clonotypes between healthy human individuals. Profiling relied on immunoSEQ multiplex PCR, and the TCRdb table lists in-frame clones only, not all of them. The sample consists of roughly 2 million clones, approximately 96% of them appearing once. The sequencing sample was made of naive CD4+ T cells sorted from blood. The receptor set was obtained from a man aged 18 to 35 in good health. The CDR3 runs from the conserved cysteine through the conserved F or W. A D gene is named only where the DNA matches it firmly.

D gene,V gene,J gene,CDR3 protein
NA,TRBV6-4,TRBJ2-1,CASSEVTNRNEQFF
NA,TRBV10-3,TRBJ1-1,CAISEGGFGAEAFF
NA,TRBV10-1,TRBJ1-1,CASSPGGNTEAFF
NA,TRBV30,TRBJ2-2,CAWSDYRQNTGELFF
NA,TRBV5-1,TRBJ1-1,CASRRESTINTEAFF
NA,TRBV7-2,TRBJ1-6,CASSLGQIGSPLHF
NA,TRBV9,TRBJ1-2,CASSVTTAAYGYTF
NA,TRBV10-1,TRBJ2-2,CASSESGLASGELFF
NA,TRBV5-1,TRBJ2-5,CASSLSASPQETQYF
TRBD2,TRBV4-1,TRBJ2-1,CASSQFGEGEQFF
NA,TRBV11-1,TRBJ2-5,CASTRGGSETQYF
NA,TRBV10-3,TRBJ2-5,CAISETVQETQYF
NA,TRBV2,TRBJ1-1,CASSEAPNTEAFF
TRBD1,TRBV6-5,TRBJ2-5,CASSYERGQQETQYF
NA,TRBV7-2,TRBJ1-6,CASRLRGLPSERDNSPLHF
TRBD1,TRBV18,TRBJ1-3,CASSPWRQGSGNTIYF
TRBD2,TRBV28,TRBJ2-2,CASSLSTSGARSTGELFF
NA,TRBV7-9,TRBJ1-2,CASSFRGYGYTF